This T cell receptor beta chain was profiled in a study of Graves' ophthalmopathy and Graves' hyperthyroidism. Turning to the study itself: Samples of peripheral blood were obtained at initial diagnosis, prior to treatment of any kind. Study results and caveats: Separation of ophthalmopathy from stable hyperthyroidism was achieved by a 13-signature model, at about 90% sensitivity and just over 80% specificity.

V gave up 1 base and J gave up 3 bases, with 9 bases separating them. Per the germline V gene, CDR1 is SGHVS and CDR2 is FQNEAQ. The length of the CDR3 is 14 residues. This clonotype was counted a few times. What it binds is not known. Amplification of TCR beta CDR3 regions used RNA transcripts. Second-round multiplex PCR came after first-round RT-PCR with HTBI primers. TCRdb itself ran the multiplex PCR reads through MiXCR, one entry per CDR3 protein. Altogether 230,000 or so distinct CDR3 sequences are present, about 46% being singletons, with the ten largest covering 40% to 55%. Ophthalmopathy donors' eye disease showed moderate-to-severe activity, CAS of at least 3, NOSPECS of at least 4 and duration under 3 months. Orbital computed tomography and thyroid ultrasound, along with TRAb, serum thyroxine and clinical symptoms, underpinned diagnosis.

Sequencing used peripheral blood. The genes are TRBV7-8 and TRBJ1-1; no reliable D call. The TCR originated in an adult man with Graves' ophthalmopathy. The CDR3 loop reads CASSLEGGYTEAFF. Here the CDR3 DNA reads TGTGCCAGCAGCTTAGAAGGTGGATACACTGAAGCTTTCTTT.